Listed below are T cell receptor beta chains from one sample, sequenced in a study of T cells in Graves' hyperthyroidism and ophthalmopathy. TCRdb re-called the multiplex PCR reads with MiXCR, one entry per CDR3 protein. The sample gives tens of thousands of distinct CDR3 sequences, approximately 50% of which show up once; around 12% is in the top ten. The sample consisted of blood. The receptors derive from a young woman with Graves' ophthalmopathy. CDR3s include the opening cysteine and the closing phenylalanine or tryptophan. A D gene is named only where the DNA matches it firmly. For some rows the clone size is stated as once, few or many, or as a class when expanded; others skip it.

>NA|TRBJ2-7|TRBV15|TRBD2
CATSSYSAGVSYEQYF
TGTGCCACCAGCAGTTACTCGGCGGGGGTGAGCTACGAGCAGTACTTC
>NA|TRBJ1-2|TRBV5-4|NA
CASSNRGGNTF
TGTGCCAGCAGCAACCGGGGGGGGAACACCTTC
>many|TRBJ2-7|TRBV6-1|NA
CASSERAGRSSYEQYF
TGTGCCAGCAGTGAACGGGCGGGACGGAGCTCCTACGAGCAGTACTTC
>few|TRBJ1-3|TRBV7-2|NA
CASSLNPGNTIYF
TGTGCCAGCAGCTTAAACCCTGGGAACACCATATATTTT
>NA|TRBJ2-7|TRBV7-9|NA
CASSLTWGEQYF
TGTGCCAGCAGCTTAACGTGGGGCGAGCAGTACTTC
>NA|TRBJ1-1|TRBV7-3|TRBD1
CASSYHLRQGENTEAFF
TGTGCCAGCAGTTACCACCTAAGACAGGGGGAGAACACTGAAGCTTTCTTT
>NA|TRBJ2-7|TRBV10-2|NA
CASSSSGYEQYF
TGCGCCAGCAGTTCGTCCGGTTACGAGCAGTACTTC
>NA|TRBJ2-2|TRBV20-1|TRBD2
CSARGSLAGPGELFF
TGCAGTGCTAGAGGGTCCCTAGCGGGGCCCGGGGAGCTGTTTTTC
>NA|TRBJ2-7|TRBV30|NA
CAWSPAGGLGVGNF
TGTGCCTGGAGTCCCGCCGGGGGGCTTGGGGTTGGAAACTTC
>few|TRBJ2-3|TRBV28|NA
CASSLIRARAADTQYF
TGTGCCAGCAGTTTAATTCGGGCAAGGGCCGCAGATACGCAGTATTTT
>NA|TRBJ2-5|TRBV2|NA
CASSDCFAGLFPRAQYF
TGTGCCAGCAGTGATTGTTTTGCGGGCCTCTTCCCTCGGGCCCAGTACTTC
>many|TRBJ2-3|TRBV20-1|TRBD1
CSARNRGTDTQYF
TGCAGTGCTAGGAACAGGGGTACAGATACGCAGTATTTT
>NA|TRBJ1-2|TRBV5-1|NA
CASSLSGGSYGYTF
TGCGCCAGCAGCTTATCCGGCGGGAGCTATGGCTACACCTTC
>NA|TRBJ2-1|TRBV15|TRBD2
CATSRMTSGSSSYNEQFF
TGTGCCACCAGCCGAATGACTAGCGGTTCAAGCTCCTACAATGAGCAGTTCTTC
>many|TRBJ2-3|TRBV6-1|TRBD1
CASIPGQGSQYF
TGTGCCAGCATACCCGGACAGGGGTCGCAGTATTTT
>many|TRBJ1-6|TRBV20-1|NA
CSASGVNSPLHF
TGCAGTGCTTCCGGGGTGAATTCACCCCTCCACTTT
>NA|TRBJ2-1|TRBV19|TRBD1
CASKKGQGAPNEQFF
TGTGCCAGTAAGAAGGGACAGGGGGCGCCAAATGAGCAGTTCTTC
>many|TRBJ2-3|TRBV5-8|NA
CASSLAGFSRSRDTQYF
TGTGCCAGCAGCTTGGCCGGGTTTAGCCGAAGCAGAGATACGCAGTATTTT
>many|TRBJ2-1|TRBV5-8|TRBD2
CASSSEREGRFNNEQFF
TGTGCCAGCAGCTCCGAGCGGGAGGGCCGATTTAACAATGAGCAGTTCTTC
>many|TRBJ2-3|TRBV20-1|NA
CSARDFPDTQYF
TGCAGTGCTAGAGATTTCCCAGATACGCAGTATTTT
>NA|TRBJ2-7|TRBV20-1|NA
CSAKRTLTYEQYF
TGCAGTGCTAAAAGGACTCTAACCTACGAGCAGTACTTC
>NA|TRBJ2-7|TRBV20-1|NA
CSARTSAGSSYEQYF
TGCAGTGCTAGAACTTCGGCGGGAAGCTCCTACGAGCAGTACTTC
>NA|TRBJ2-7|TRBV20-1|NA
CSASKAGFGHEQYF
TGCAGTGCTAGTAAGGCGGGGTTCGGTCACGAGCAGTACTTC
>NA|TRBJ1-5|TRBV20-1|NA
CSASVETQHF
TGCAGTGCTAGCGTGGAGACCCAGCATTTT
>once|TRBJ2-1|TRBV19|NA
CACSMTQRLYNEQFF
TGTGCCTGTAGTATGACCCAGCGGCTTTACAATGAGCAGTTCTTC
>many|TRBJ2-6|TRBV15|TRBD1
CATSRLGTANSGANVLTF
TGTGCCACCAGCAGATTGGGGACAGCGAACTCTGGGGCCAACGTCCTGACTTTC
>NA|TRBJ2-1|TRBV25-1|TRBD1
CASSLPPPWDSSGGEQFF
TGTGCCAGCAGTTTACCGCCCCCCTGGGACAGCTCTGGTGGTGAGCAGTTCTTC
>NA|TRBJ2-2|TRBV7-9|TRBD2
CASSLVLAGRRELFF
TGTGCCAGCAGCTTAGTTTTAGCGGGACGTCGGGAGCTGTTTTTT
>many|TRBJ2-5|TRBV5-4|TRBD2
CASSVQAGAEETQYF
TGTGCCAGCAGCGTACAAGCGGGGGCAGAGGAGACCCAGTACTTC
>NA|TRBJ1-2|TRBV30|NA
CAWSVNFGGDYGYTF
TGTGCCTGGAGTGTAAACTTTGGGGGGGACTATGGCTACACCTTC
>NA|TRBJ2-3|TRBV10-3|TRBD2
CAISAGTSGLTDTQYF
TGTGCCATCAGTGCCGGGACTAGCGGGCTCACAGATACGCAGTATTTT
>NA|TRBJ2-1|TRBV29-1|NA
CSVGARERNEQFF
TGCAGCGTGGGGGCGCGGGAGAGAAATGAGCAGTTCTTC
>NA|TRBJ2-3|TRBV2|TRBD2
CACSVDSGRGADTQYF
TGTGCCTGCAGTGTGGATAGCGGGAGAGGGGCAGATACGCAGTATTTT
>NA|TRBJ2-6|TRBV3-1|TRBD2
CASSQEGTSRTGANVLTF
TGTGCCAGCAGCCAAGAGGGGACTAGCAGGACTGGGGCCAACGTCCTGACTTTC
>many|TRBJ2-3|TRBV5-1|TRBD2
CASSLGLAVTDTQYF
TGCGCCAGCAGCTTGGGACTAGCGGTGACAGATACGCAGTATTTT
>many|TRBJ1-2|TRBV6-2/TRBV6-3|NA
CASSTDRVESNYGYTF
TGTGCCAGCAGCACCGACAGAGTCGAATCAAACTATGGCTACACCTTC
>many|TRBJ2-2|TRBV5-1|TRBD1
CASSLPTGGTNTGELFF
TGCGCCAGCAGCTTGCCTACAGGGGGCACAAACACCGGGGAGCTGTTTTTT
>many|TRBJ2-3|TRBV9|TRBD2
CASSPGTSGTDTQYF
TGTGCCAGCAGTCCCGGGACTAGCGGCACAGATACGCAGTATTTT